Below are 20 T cell receptor beta chains sequenced from a single sample in a study of cytomegalovirus exposure and HLA in healthy donors. Use of 60 Vbeta and 13 Jbeta primers characterized the PCR. Profiled with immunoSEQ multiplex PCR; TCRdb holds only in-frame clones, not every one. This table holds 150,000 to 200,000 clones, 77% found once. Sequenced sample: PBMCs. Receptors were obtained from a woman in her thirties in good health and CMV-seronegative.

This clone was detected a few times. The chain combines TRBV11-1 with TRBJ2-3; 12 nucleotides line up with TRBD2. V was clipped by 5 bases and J by 11 bases; unmatched bases: 8. CDR3 length: 14 amino acids. Germline CDR1 is SGHAT and CDR2 is FQDESV (reference sequence). The CDR3 DNA sequence: TGTGCCAGCAGCCCCGGACTAGCGGGGAGTCTGCAGTATTTT. It encodes CASSPGLAGSLQYF.

The rearrangement uses TRBV15 and TRBJ2-2; D might be TRBD1 (7 bases). The CDR3 has 15 residues. Germline assignment: CDR1 LNHNV and CDR2 YYDKDF (reference sequence). Trimming pared 4 bases from V and 7 bases from J, leaving 16 bases between. CDR3 nucleotides: TGTGCCACCAGCACGGGGCAGGGGGAGGTCGGGGAGCTGTTTTTT. Translation gives CATSTGQGEVGELFF.

The CDR3 is CASSFTGGRSYNEQFF. In nucleotides, the CDR3 is TGCGCCAGCAGCTTTACGGGGGGCCGCTCCTACAATGAGCAGTTCTTC. The chain has TRBV5-1 and TRBJ2-1; D is possibly TRBD2 (7 bases). V was cut by 2 bases and J by 0 bases, with 12 bases left in between. Germline lookup yields CDR1 SGHRS and CDR2 YFSETQ. The CDR3 has 16 residues.

The chain carries TRBV7-6 and TRBJ2-5, with D possibly being TRBD1 (5 bases). CDR1 and CDR2 from the germline V gene are SGHVS and FNYEAQ. The CDR3 totals 14 residues. The V gene lost 2 bases and the J gene lost 2 bases, with 9 bases spanning the gap. CDR3 DNA: TGTGCCAGCAGCTTAAGCAGGGTTCAAGAGACCCAGTACTTC. Amino acid sequence: CASSLSRVQETQYF. The variable domain in full, completed from reference TRBV7-6 and TRBJ2-5, reads GAGVSQSPRYKVTKRGQDVALRCDPISGHVSLYWYRQALGQGPEFLTYFNYEAQQDKSGLPNDRFSAERPEGSISTLTIQRTEQRDSAMYRCASSLSRVQETQYFGPGTRLLVL.

The chain joins TRBV19 to TRBJ1-1; TRBD1 matches at 9 bases. This CDR3 spans 16 amino acids. With V trimmed by 6 bases and J by 1 base, 9 bases remained unmatched. The germline gives CDR1 LNHDA, CDR2 SQIVND (reference sequence). CDR3 amino acids: CASSRRPDRGNTEAFF. In nucleotides, the CDR3 is TGTGCCAGTAGCCGTCGCCCGGACAGGGGGAACACTGAAGCTTTCTTT.

V usage is TRBV28 and J usage is TRBJ1-5; weak D call: TRBD1 (6 bases). CDR3 size: 14 residues. Germline V gene sequence: CDR1 MDHEN, CDR2 SYDVKM. V lost 2 bases and J 4 bases, leaving 9 bases between the germline ends. CDR3 loop: CASSLTDRNQPQHF. The CDR3 DNA is TGTGCCAGCAGTTTAACTGACAGGAATCAGCCCCAGCATTTT.

The chain couples TRBV5-4 to TRBJ1-3, with D possibly matching TRBD1 (6 bases). The CDR3 spans 15 residues. Trimming left V 4 bases short and J 4 bases short, with 15 bases between. Per the germline V gene, CDR1 is SGHNT and CDR2 is YYREEE (reference sequence). CDR3 bases: TGTGCCAGCAGCCTTCCTGGGACACAGGGAAACACCATATATTTT. This gives the protein CASSLPGTQGNTIYF. Using reference TRBV5-4 and TRBJ1-3 for the parts outside the CDR3, the full variable domain is ETGVTQSPTHLIKTRGQQVTLRCSSQSGHNTVSWYQQALGQGPQFIFQYYREEENGRGNFPPRFSGLQFPNYSSELNVNALELDDSALYLCASSLPGTQGNTIYFGEGSWLTVV.

V is TRBV5-1 and J is TRBJ2-2; TRBD1 matches at 11 bases. The J segment lost 6 bases and the V segment lost 3 bases, leaving 4 bases of the junction unmatched. This CDR3 contains 15 residues. Germline V gene lookup returns CDR1 SGHRS and CDR2 YFSETQ. The CDR3 DNA reads as TGCGCCAGCAGCTCAGGACAGGGGGCGCCCGGGGAGCTGTTTTTT. Translation gives CASSSGQGAPGELFF. The whole variable domain, filled in from reference TRBV5-1 and TRBJ2-2, reads KAGVTQTPRYLIKTRGQQVTLSCSPISGHRSVSWYQQTPGQGLQFLFEYFSETQRNKGNFPGRFSGRQFSNSRSEMNVSTLELGDSALYLCASSSGQGAPGELFFGEGSRLTVL.

The V and J genes are TRBV29-1 and TRBJ1-2, with D perhaps matching TRBD1 (5 bases). V lost 4 bases, J lost 8 bases, and 20 bases lay in between. The CDR3 sequence is 14 residues long. Looked up from germline, CDR1 is SQVTM and CDR2 is ANQGSEA. DNA for the CDR3: TGCAGCGTTGGGGAAGGGGCAGGAGTCATGGGCTACACCTTC. Its translation is CSVGEGAGVMGYTF.

The rearrangement uses TRBV4-1 and TRBJ2-2; TRBD1 might be the D (6 bases). This CDR3 has 15 amino acids. The germline gives CDR1 MGHRA, CDR2 YSYEKL. Deletions cut 4 bases from V and 0 bases from J, with 9 bases between. CDR3 DNA: TGCGCCAGCAGCCCAGGGGCGTCGAACACCGGGGAGCTGTTTTTT. Translation gives CASSPGASNTGELFF.

In its sample, this clone was seen once. The sample contains more than one DNA sequence encoding this CDR3. V gene TRBV7-2 combines with J gene TRBJ1-1; unclear D gene. Germline V gives CDR1 SGHTA, CDR2 FQGNSA. The CDR3 runs to 14 residues. V was pared by 1 base and J by 0 bases, with 6 bases between. This CDR3 reads CASSLGGMNTEAFF. In nucleotides, the CDR3 is TGTGCCAGCAGCTTAGGAGGCATGAACACTGAAGCTTTCTTT.

The CDR3 nucleotides read TGTGCCAGCAGTGCCAGGGGGCCCGGCGGGGTCCATGAGCAGTTCTTC. Protein product: CASSARGPGGVHEQFF. The chain links TRBV6-1 to TRBJ2-1, with 8 bases lining up with TRBD1. Germline V gene sequence: CDR1 MNHNS, CDR2 SASEGT. The CDR3 loop spans 16 amino acids. The trim removed 4 bases at V and 8 bases at J, leaving 13 bases unmatched.

CDR3: CASSGAGSTDTQYF. The CDR3 nucleotides read TGTGCCAGCTCGGGTGCGGGGAGCACAGATACGCAGTATTTT. This chain links TRBV18 with TRBJ2-3, with D perhaps TRBD2 (6 bases). The CDR3 sequence is 14 residues long. V dropped 6 bases and J dropped 0 bases, with 10 bases sitting between them. CDR1 KGHSH and CDR2 LQKENI come from the germline V gene.

This clone was observed once. The V gene is TRBV2, the J gene TRBJ2-5, with 12 bases fitting TRBD2. V was pared by 4 bases and J by 5 bases, with 5 bases of the junction left unmatched. The CDR3 is made up of 15 amino acids. Germline values: CDR1 SNHLY, CDR2 FYNNEI. The CDR3 DNA follows: TGTGCCAGCAGTGGAGTTCTAGCGGGGGGGGAGACCCAGTACTTC. It yields the protein CASSGVLAGGETQYF.

The genes are TRBV7-7 and TRBJ2-1; 10 bases align to TRBD2. The ends lost 1 base at V and 2 bases at J; junction bases unmatched: 2. The germline V gene encodes CDR1 SSHAT and CDR2 FNYEAQ (reference sequence). This CDR3 spans 16 amino acids. The CDR3 loop reads CASSLGTSGTYNEQFF. The CDR3 DNA follows: TGTGCCAGCAGCTTAGGTACTAGCGGGACCTACAATGAGCAGTTCTTC.

This rearrangement joins TRBV5-1 to TRBJ2-5, with D possibly being TRBD1 (5 bases). Trimming pared 4 bases from V and 2 bases from J, leaving 21 bases between. Looked up from germline, CDR1 is SGHRS and CDR2 is YFSETQ. The CDR3 is 17 amino acids. The chain's CDR3 is CASSRLEYQGWQETQYF. Here the CDR3 DNA reads TGCGCCAGCAGCCGACTCGAATATCAGGGATGGCAAGAGACCCAGTACTTC.

The V call is TRBV5-4, the J call TRBJ2-5; D gene unclear. Germline V gene lookup returns CDR1 SGHNT and CDR2 YYREEE (reference sequence). The CDR3 contains 14 residues. Trimming removed 1 base at V and 2 bases at J, with 9 bases between. The CDR3 DNA sequence: TGTGCCAGCAGCTTGCAAACAGTTCAAGAGACCCAGTACTTC. This codes for CASSLQTVQETQYF.

The rearrangement uses TRBV30 and TRBJ1-1; D possibly corresponds to TRBD1 (5 bases). The CDR3 consists of 14 residues. Germline V CDR1 and CDR2: GTSNPN, SVGIG (reference sequence). Trimming removed 0 bases at V and 2 bases at J, with 10 bases between. In nucleotides, the CDR3 is TGTGCCTGGAGTGTCGGCAGGGCAAACACTGAAGCTTTCTTT. Encoded protein: CAWSVGRANTEAFF.

This clone was recorded a few times. The V call is TRBV18, the J call TRBJ1-1; maybe TRBD1 (5 bases). CDR3 length: 12 residues. Germline CDR1 is KGHSH and CDR2 is LQKENI. With 4 bases removed from V and 5 bases from J, the gap between germline ends came to 8 bases. This CDR3 reads CASSLRGTEAFF. The CDR3 DNA follows: TGTGCCAGCTCACTCCGGGGGACTGAAGCTTTCTTT.

Remarks on this clone: The identical CDR3 is also encoded by other nucleotide sequences in the sample. The chain is built from TRBV27 and TRBJ2-3; TRBD1 matches 7 bases. V was clipped by 4 bases and J by 0 bases; unmatched bases: 1. CDR1 MNHEY and CDR2 SMNVEV come from the germline V gene (reference sequence). The CDR3 sequence is 14 residues long. CDR3 coding DNA: TGTGCCAGCAGTTACAGGGGAAGCACAGATACGCAGTATTTT. Encoded protein: CASSYRGSTDTQYF.